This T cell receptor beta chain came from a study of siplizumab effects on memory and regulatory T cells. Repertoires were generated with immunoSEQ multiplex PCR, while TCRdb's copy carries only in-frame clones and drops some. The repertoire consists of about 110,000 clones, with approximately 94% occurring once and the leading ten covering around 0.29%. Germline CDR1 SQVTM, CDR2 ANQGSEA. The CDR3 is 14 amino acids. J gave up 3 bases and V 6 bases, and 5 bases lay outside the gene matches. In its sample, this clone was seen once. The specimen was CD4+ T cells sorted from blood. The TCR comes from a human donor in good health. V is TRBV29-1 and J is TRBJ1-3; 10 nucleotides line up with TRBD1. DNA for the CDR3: TGCAGCGTAGGGGACAGGGGCGGTGGAAACACCATATATTTT. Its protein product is CSVGDRGGGNTIYF.